These 13 T cell receptor beta chains were all obtained from the same sample, sequenced in a study of Ad26.COV2.S vaccination and SARS-CoV-2 variants. As for treatment: 15 to 20 received Ad26.COV2.S at low or high dose, single or two shots; 5 received placebo; per-sample allocation not given. Sample collection was performed on day 63 after the first vaccine or placebo injection. Sequencing used immunoSEQ multiplex PCR; TCRdb keeps in-frame clones, though not all of them. The sample includes about 390,000 clones, about 92% of them seen just once. Sample: peripheral blood, taken in a trial of Ad26.COV2.S vaccine versus placebo. The receptor source for this set is a person between 18 and 65 years old who received the Ad26.COV2.S COVID-19 vaccine or a placebo.

This clone was seen a handful of times. The gene calls are TRBV6-1 and TRBJ1-5; no firm D call. The CDR3 has 15 amino acids. Trimming left V 1 base short and J 3 bases short, with 10 bases between. The germline CDR1 and CDR2 sequences are MNHNS and SASEGT. Written as DNA, the CDR3 is TGTGCCAGCAGTGAAGTGGCCAGGAACAATCAGCCCCAGCATTTT. It codes for CASSEVARNNQPQHF.

DNA for the CDR3: TGTGCCAGCAGCCTCAGGGGTGGGGGAGAGACCCAGTACTTC. The encoded protein is CASSLRGGGETQYF. This rearrangement joins TRBV25-1 to TRBJ2-5, with D possibly TRBD1 on 6 matching bases. This CDR3 comprises 14 residues. Trimming stripped 6 bases from V and 4 bases from J, with 15 bases between. The germline V gene has CDR1 MGHDK and CDR2 SYGVNS. The full variable domain, in which reference TRBV25-1 and TRBJ2-5 provide the parts outside the CDR3, is EADIYQTPRYLVIGTGKKITLECSQTMGHDKMYWYQQDPGMELHLIHYSYGVNSTEKGDLSSESTVSRIRTEHFPLTLESARPSHTSQYLCASSLRGGGETQYFGPGTRLLVL.

V gene TRBV4-1 combines with J gene TRBJ2-7; the D gene is possibly TRBD2 (6 bases). The V end lost 6 bases, the J end lost 2 bases, and 14 bases lay between the germline ends. This CDR3 comprises 14 residues. Germline lookup yields CDR1 MGHRA and CDR2 YSYEKL. This CDR3 reads CASSQRDSTYEQYF. The CDR3 DNA reads TGCGCCAGCAGTCAAAGGGACTCCACCTACGAGCAGTACTTC.

The chain couples TRBV14 to TRBJ2-3; maybe TRBD2 (6 bases). The CDR3 sequence is 17 residues long. The V end was cut by 7 bases, the J end by 6 bases, with 26 bases between. The germline gives CDR1 SGHDN, CDR2 FVKESK. The CDR3 coding sequence is TGTGCCAGCAAAAACCCGGGGGAGCCCCCGTCACGGGATACGCAGTATTTT. This codes for CASKNPGEPPSRDTQYF.

The rearrangement uses TRBV12-5 and TRBJ1-5; D not resolved. Germline CDR1 is LGHNT and CDR2 is FRNRAP. The CDR3 covers 15 residues. V shed 1 base and J shed 4 bases, with 11 bases lying between them. This CDR3 reads CASGLANSKNQPQHF. CDR3 nucleotide sequence: TGTGCTAGTGGTTTGGCAAACTCCAAGAATCAGCCCCAGCATTTT.

The J gene is TRBJ2-3, the V gene TRBV6-5, with 9 positions matching TRBD2. V dropped 0 bases and J dropped 5; count of bases not matched to a gene: 3. The V gene's germline CDR1 is MNHEY and CDR2 SVGAGI. This CDR3 is 15 amino acids long. The CDR3 loop is CASSYSGTSLDTQYF. CDR3 coding DNA: TGTGCCAGCAGTTACTCAGGGACTAGCCTAGATACGCAGTATTTT.

The CDR3 nucleotides read TGTGCCAGCAGCTATGGGGTAGTTGAGACCCAGTACTTC. Amino acid sequence: CASSYGVVETQYF. The V call is TRBV5-6, the J call TRBJ2-5; D is unresolved. The germline CDR1 and CDR2 sequences are SGHDT and YYEEEE. The V end lost 3 bases, the J end lost 5 bases, and 11 bases lay between the germline ends. The CDR3 runs to 13 residues. The full variable domain, in which reference TRBV5-6 and TRBJ2-5 provide the parts outside the CDR3, is DAGVTQSPTHLIKTRGQQVTLRCSPKSGHDTVSWYQQALGQGPQFIFQYYEEEERQRGNFPDRFSGHQFPNYSSELNVNALLLGDSALYLCASSYGVVETQYFGPGTRLLVL.

A single count supports this clone. The CDR3 reads CASGLTDTQYF. In DNA, the CDR3 is TGTGCTAGTGGTTTAACAGATACGCAGTATTTT. This chain uses TRBV12-5 with TRBJ2-3; D gene uncertain. The V and J ends lost 3 bases and 3 bases respectively, with 1 base between them. CDR3 length equals 11 residues. The V gene's germline CDR1 is LGHNT and CDR2 FRNRAP.

The V and J genes are TRBV6-6 and TRBJ2-1; TRBD1 matches at 8 bases. The CDR3 contains 14 residues. From germline, CDR1 is MNHNY and CDR2 SVGAGI (reference sequence). J lost 6 bases, V lost 2 bases, and 3 bases had no gene match. CDR3 sequence: CASSYQGAANEQFF. Written as DNA, the CDR3 is TGTGCCAGCAGTTACCAGGGGGCGGCCAATGAGCAGTTCTTC.

This clone was counted between two and nine times. The V and J genes are TRBV2 and TRBJ1-1, with 8 bases identical to TRBD1. The CDR3 spans 14 residues. V shed 11 bases, J shed 1 base, and the junction held 9 bases outside the gene matches. Germline loops: CDR1 SNHLY, CDR2 FYNNEI. Here the CDR3 DNA reads TGTGCCGGATCGGACAGGGTGTCGAACACTGAAGCTTTCTTT. Protein: CAGSDRVSNTEAFF.

V is TRBV9 and J is TRBJ2-5, with 9 bases that match TRBD2. V lost 4 bases to trimming and J lost 5 bases; unmatched junction nucleotides: 6. The CDR3 has 14 amino acids. Germline V gives CDR1 SGDLS, CDR2 YYNGEE. This chain's CDR3 is CASSSSGGHETQYF. The CDR3 DNA sequence: TGTGCCAGCAGCTCCAGCGGGGGGCATGAGACCCAGTACTTC.

The V call is TRBV7-9, the J call TRBJ2-7; D gene uncertain. The V gene lost 0 bases and the J gene lost 6 bases, with 6 bases spanning the gap. Looked up from germline, CDR1 is SEHNR and CDR2 is FQNEAQ (reference sequence). CDR3 length equals 12 residues. The CDR3 is CASSLAGIEQYF. The CDR3 nucleotides read TGTGCCAGCAGCTTAGCGGGAATCGAGCAGTACTTC.

The chain joins TRBV20-1 to TRBJ1-1; tentatively, D is TRBD1 (5 bases). The germline V gene has CDR1 DFQATT and CDR2 SNEGSKA (reference sequence). V gave up 3 bases and J gave up 8 bases, with 10 bases separating them. The CDR3 is 11 residues long. The CDR3 nucleotides are TGCAGTGCTAGTGAGGGGAGGGAAGCTTTCTTT. Translation: CSASEGREAFF.